Listed below are T cell receptor beta chains from one sample, sequenced in a study of cytomegalovirus exposure and HLA in healthy donors. Profiled with immunoSEQ multiplex PCR; TCRdb holds only in-frame clones, not every one. The sample contains some 140,000 clones, approximately 74% of which appear only once. The sequenced sample was PBMCs. The receptor source for this set is a man between 18 and 29 years old in good health and CMV-seropositive. The CDR3 runs from the conserved cysteine through the conserved F or W. The order of the fields is V gene, clone size, J gene, D gene, CDR3 protein, CDR3 DNA. D genes are given only for firm matches. Only part of the rows carry a size: once, few, many, or a class if the clone is expanded.

v_call: TRBV2; clone_size: few; j_call: TRBJ1-3; d_call: TRBD1; cdr3_aa: CASSDRGTGNTIYF; cdr3_nt: TGTGCCAGCAGTGACAGGGGGACTGGAAACACCATATATTTT
v_call: TRBV4-1; clone_size: -; j_call: TRBJ1-2; d_call: TRBD1; cdr3_aa: CASSQDSGGDYGYTF; cdr3_nt: TGCGCCAGCAGCCAAGATTCAGGGGGCGATTATGGCTACACCTTC
v_call: TRBV27; clone_size: -; j_call: TRBJ2-7; d_call: -; cdr3_aa: CATKTAGRPYEQYF; cdr3_nt: TGTGCCACGAAGACGGCAGGCCGTCCCTACGAGCAGTACTTC
v_call: TRBV6-1; clone_size: -; j_call: TRBJ1-5; d_call: -; cdr3_aa: CASSDKGVVQPQHF; cdr3_nt: TGTGCCAGCAGTGATAAAGGGGTAGTTCAGCCCCAGCATTTT
v_call: TRBV11-2; clone_size: -; j_call: TRBJ1-2; d_call: TRBD1; cdr3_aa: CASSHRGNYGYTF; cdr3_nt: TGTGCCAGCAGCCACAGGGGTAACTATGGCTACACCTTC
v_call: TRBV5-6; clone_size: -; j_call: TRBJ1-1; d_call: -; cdr3_aa: CASSLEGPSMNTEAFF; cdr3_nt: TGTGCCAGCAGCTTGGAGGGGCCCTCAATGAACACTGAAGCTTTCTTT
v_call: TRBV4-2; clone_size: -; j_call: TRBJ2-5; d_call: TRBD2; cdr3_aa: CASSQAGTRVQETQYF; cdr3_nt: TGTGCCAGCAGCCAGGCCGGGACTAGAGTCCAAGAGACCCAGTACTTC
v_call: TRBV6-5; clone_size: -; j_call: TRBJ1-5; d_call: -; cdr3_aa: CASSYSRGDQPQHF; cdr3_nt: TGTGCCAGCAGTTACTCGAGAGGAGACCAGCCCCAGCATTTT
v_call: TRBV27; clone_size: -; j_call: TRBJ2-1; d_call: -; cdr3_aa: CASSQTPNEQFF; cdr3_nt: TGTGCCAGCAGCCAAACTCCCAATGAGCAGTTCTTC
v_call: TRBV29-1; clone_size: -; j_call: TRBJ1-1; d_call: TRBD1; cdr3_aa: CSVDGRGATEAFF; cdr3_nt: TGCAGCGTTGACGGCAGGGGGGCCACTGAAGCTTTCTTT
v_call: TRBV21-1; clone_size: medium-sized; j_call: TRBJ2-2; d_call: -; cdr3_aa: CASSKEDRSPTGELFF; cdr3_nt: TGTGCCAGCAGCAAAGAAGACAGGTCCCCCACCGGGGAGCTGTTTTTT
v_call: TRBV4-1; clone_size: once; j_call: TRBJ1-1; d_call: TRBD1; cdr3_aa: CASSLRTGNTEAFF; cdr3_nt: TGCGCCAGCAGCCTTCGGACAGGGAACACTGAAGCTTTCTTT
v_call: TRBV7-8; clone_size: -; j_call: TRBJ1-2; d_call: -; cdr3_aa: CASSLVGTEDYGYTF; cdr3_nt: TGTGCCAGCAGCTTAGTGGGCACAGAAGACTATGGCTACACCTTC
v_call: TRBV7-2; clone_size: once; j_call: TRBJ1-2; d_call: TRBD1; cdr3_aa: CASSRQGNYGYTF; cdr3_nt: TGTGCCAGCAGTCGACAGGGAAACTATGGCTACACCTTC
v_call: TRBV4-3; clone_size: -; j_call: TRBJ2-7; d_call: TRBD2; cdr3_aa: CASSRAGGPYEQYF; cdr3_nt: TGCGCCAGCAGCCGAGCGGGAGGGCCGTACGAGCAGTACTTC